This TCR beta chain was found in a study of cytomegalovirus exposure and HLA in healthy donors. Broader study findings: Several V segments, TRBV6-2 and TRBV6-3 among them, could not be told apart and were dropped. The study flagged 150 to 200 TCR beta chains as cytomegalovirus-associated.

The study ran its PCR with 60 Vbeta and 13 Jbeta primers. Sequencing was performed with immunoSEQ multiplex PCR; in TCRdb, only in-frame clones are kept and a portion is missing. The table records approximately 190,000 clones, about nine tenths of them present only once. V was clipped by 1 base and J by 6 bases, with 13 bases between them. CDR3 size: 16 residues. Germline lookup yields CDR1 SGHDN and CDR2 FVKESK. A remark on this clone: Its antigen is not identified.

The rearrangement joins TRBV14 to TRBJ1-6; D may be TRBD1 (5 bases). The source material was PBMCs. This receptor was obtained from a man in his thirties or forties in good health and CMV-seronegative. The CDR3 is CASSQGRQSTNSPLHF. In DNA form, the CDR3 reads TGTGCCAGCAGCCAAGGCAGACAGAGCACTAATTCACCCCTCCACTTT.